This T cell receptor beta chain was retrieved from a study of cytomegalovirus exposure and HLA in healthy donors. In the PCR, 60 Vbeta and 13 Jbeta primers were used. The data were produced by immunoSEQ multiplex PCR, yet TCRdb's version contains in-frame clones alone and is incomplete. The repertoire holds around 93,000 clones, with roughly 63% as singletons. Per the germline V gene, CDR1 is MNHNS and CDR2 is SASEGT. This CDR3 region has 17 residues. The germline V and J ends were trimmed by 2 bases and 2 bases, with 13 bases remaining between them. What was sequenced was PBMCs. This chain joins TRBV6-1 and TRBJ2-6; D not certain. This receptor was identified in a boy under 18 in good health and CMV-seropositive. The CDR3: CASSEPERKAGANVLTF. For the CDR3, the DNA is TGTGCCAGCAGTGAACCGGAGAGGAAGGCTGGGGCCAACGTCCTGACTTTC.